These 19 T cell receptor beta chains came from one sample sequenced in a study of shared clonotypes between healthy human individuals. The data were produced by immunoSEQ multiplex PCR, yet TCRdb's version contains in-frame clones alone and is incomplete. The sample carries hundreds of thousands of clones, around 67% recorded once. Sample: memory CD4+ T cells sorted from blood. The subset: CD45RA-negative fraction. All receptors derive from a woman in her twenties or thirties in good health.

The chain recombines TRBV7-8 with TRBJ2-7; D is unresolved. The germline V gene encodes CDR1 SGHVS and CDR2 FQNEAQ. The CDR3 consists of 13 residues. Trimming took 4 bases from V and 7 from J, leaving 14 bases between them. The CDR3 DNA reads as TGTGCCAGCAGCTCCTATTCTGATATTGAGCAGTACTTC. This sequence encodes CASSSYSDIEQYF.

The V gene is TRBV7-2, the J gene TRBJ2-1; TRBD2 matches 8 bases. The J segment lost 5 bases and the V segment lost 1 base, leaving 4 bases of the junction unmatched. The CDR3 covers 15 residues. Germline-derived CDR1 and CDR2 are SGHTA and FQGNSA. The chain's CDR3 is CASSLGTSGNNEQFF. The CDR3 DNA is TGTGCCAGCAGCTTAGGTACTAGCGGTAACAATGAGCAGTTCTTC.

This clone was observed a few times. In the same sample, other DNA sequences code for this CDR3. The CDR3 spells CASSPGDRDTGELFF. CDR3 coding DNA: TGCGCCAGCAGCCCCGGGGATAGGGACACCGGGGAGCTGTTTTTT. The V and J genes are TRBV5-1 and TRBJ2-2; TRBD2 might be the D (5 bases). Germline assignment: CDR1 SGHRS and CDR2 YFSETQ. V was trimmed by 4 bases and J by 3 bases, leaving 13 bases between them. The CDR3 sequence is 15 residues long.

This clone was seen just once. The chain joins TRBV7-9 to TRBJ1-3; D ambiguous. Germline CDR1 is SEHNR and CDR2 is FQNEAQ (reference sequence). The V and J ends lost 0 bases and 9 bases respectively, with 12 bases between them. The CDR3 length is 14 residues. CDR3 amino acids: CASSLALRPATIYF. Written as DNA, the CDR3 is TGTGCCAGCAGCTTAGCACTTAGGCCCGCCACCATATATTTT.

Only one count was recorded for this clone. The chain recombines TRBV7-6 with TRBJ2-1, with 8 bases that match TRBD1. V shed 2 bases and J 1 base; nucleotides not matched to a gene: 1. CDR3 length equals 15 residues. CDR1 SGHVS and CDR2 FNYEAQ come from the germline V gene. CDR3 amino acids: CASSLRQGSYNEQFF. In DNA form, the CDR3 reads TGTGCCAGCAGCTTACGACAGGGGTCCTACAATGAGCAGTTCTTC.

The chain carries TRBV19 and TRBJ2-2, with 8 nucleotides matching TRBD1. Germline V gene lookup returns CDR1 LNHDA and CDR2 SQIVND (reference sequence). The CDR3 contains 15 residues. V gave up 7 bases and J gave up 3 bases; unmatched junction bases: 7. The CDR3 nucleotides read TGTGCCAGTATCCAGGGGGCCCGGGACACCGGGGAGCTGTTTTTT. It is translated as CASIQGARDTGELFF. Combining the CDR3 with reference TRBV19 and TRBJ2-2 gives the whole variable domain DGGITQSPKYLFRKEGQNVTLSCEQNLNHDAMYWYRQDPGQGLRLIYYSQIVNDFQKGDIAEGYSVSREKKESFPLTVTSAQKNPTAFYLCASIQGARDTGELFFGEGSRLTVL.

The V call is TRBV6-6, the J call TRBJ1-6; no reliable D call. The CDR3 sequence is 16 residues long. V lost 5 bases and J lost 0, with 11 bases in between. Germline V CDR1 and CDR2: MNHNY, SVGAGI (reference sequence). The CDR3 region has the DNA TGTGCCAGCAGTCTGGGAAGGAGCTCCTATAATTCACCCCTCCACTTT. Residues: CASSLGRSSYNSPLHF.

The chain couples TRBV7-9 to TRBJ2-7; D call uncertain. Trimming shortened V by 3 bases and J by 0 bases, and 12 bases separated the two germline ends. The V gene's germline CDR1 is SEHNR and CDR2 FQNEAQ (reference sequence). This CDR3 contains 15 residues. The CDR3 spells CASSLRSTHSYEQYF. In DNA form, the CDR3 reads TGTGCCAGCAGCTTGAGGAGTACCCACTCCTACGAGCAGTACTTC.

The rearrangement joins TRBV6-1 to TRBJ2-1, with D perhaps matching TRBD1 (5 bases). V was trimmed by 1 base and J by 11 bases, leaving 12 bases between them. This CDR3 spans 13 amino acids. Per germline, CDR1 MNHNS and CDR2 SASEGT. DNA for the CDR3: TGTGCCAGCAGTGAAGTGGGGCAGACCAAGCAGTTCTTC. It encodes CASSEVGQTKQFF.

The CDR3 is CASSPSGTGDGYTF. The CDR3 DNA reads TGTGCCAGCTCACCGTCCGGGACAGGGGATGGCTACACCTTC. The genes are TRBV18 and TRBJ1-2, with TRBD1 identical over 10 bases. Germline V gene lookup returns CDR1 KGHSH and CDR2 LQKENI. The junction had 4 bases not matched to a gene; V was cut back by 3 bases and J by 6 bases. CDR3 length: 14 residues.

This sequence joins TRBV7-9 and TRBJ1-1; D remains ambiguous. Looked up from germline, CDR1 is SEHNR and CDR2 is FQNEAQ (reference sequence). Trimming pared 5 bases from V and 3 bases from J, leaving 16 bases between. The CDR3 runs 15 residues. The CDR3 protein is CASSPRRPEDTEAFF. CDR3 DNA: TGTGCCAGCAGCCCAAGGCGACCTGAGGACACTGAAGCTTTCTTT.

Ten or more counts support this clone. The rearrangement joins TRBV20-1 to TRBJ2-1; D could derive from TRBD1 or TRBD2 (5 bases each). CDR1 and CDR2 from the germline V gene are DFQATT and SNEGSKA (reference sequence). The germline V and J ends were trimmed by 4 bases and 13 bases, with 11 bases remaining between them. The CDR3 length is 10 residues. The CDR3 DNA follows: TGCAGTGCTACCCGGGACCTACAGTTCTTC. Encoded protein: CSATRDLQFF.

This clone was seen only once. The V and J genes are TRBV6-1 and TRBJ1-1; weak D call: TRBD1 (5 bases). In germline, CDR1 is MNHNS, CDR2 SASEGT. V lost 3 bases and J 5 bases, leaving 16 bases between the germline ends. The CDR3 extends over 15 amino acids. The CDR3 here is CASSDAPGGSTEAFF. The DNA for the CDR3 is TGTGCCAGCAGTGATGCCCCCGGGGGGTCGACTGAAGCTTTCTTT.

The V gene is TRBV10-2, the J gene TRBJ2-7; unclear D gene. There are 12 residues in the CDR3. Germline V CDR1 and CDR2: WSHSY, SAAADI. Trimming took 0 bases from V and 3 from J, leaving 3 bases between them. The CDR3 DNA reads as TGCGCCAGCAGTGAGTCCCTCTACGAGCAGTACTTC. Its protein is CASSESLYEQYF.

The rearrangement uses TRBV21-1 and TRBJ2-7; TRBD1, the table's D call, lacks a check against the DNA. TRBV21-1 is shown as a pseudogene. The CDR3 sequence is 18 residues long. The CDR3 protein is CASSKWTGGLAASYEQYF. The CDR3 coding sequence is TGTGCCAGCAGCAAATGGACAGGGGGATTAGCGGCCTCCTACGAGCAGTACTTC.

The rearrangement joins TRBV5-8 to TRBJ2-5; no clear D gene. Germline CDR1 is SGHTS and CDR2 is YDEGEE. The CDR3 has 13 residues. Trimming removed 0 bases from V and 2 bases from J, with 5 bases in between. CDR3 in DNA: TGTGCCAGCAGCTTGGACAGACAAGAGACCCAGTACTTC. This sequence encodes CASSLDRQETQYF.

The chain is built from TRBV28 and TRBJ1-2; 7 bases are a match to TRBD1. This CDR3 is built from 14 residues. Trimming removed 5 bases from V and 8 bases from J; junction bases left unmatched: 11. In germline, CDR1 is MDHEN, CDR2 SYDVKM. The CDR3 loop is CASSPDDRAGGYTF. The CDR3 DNA sequence: TGTGCCAGCAGTCCCGACGACAGGGCTGGGGGCTACACCTTC.

This sequence joins TRBV6-6 and TRBJ1-1, with D tentatively TRBD1 (6 bases). The germline gives CDR1 MNHNY, CDR2 SVGAGI (reference sequence). Trimming pared 5 bases from V and 1 base from J, leaving 11 bases between. The CDR3 contains 14 residues. CDR3: CASSDPQGNTEAFF. The CDR3 bases are TGTGCCAGCAGTGACCCACAGGGGAACACTGAAGCTTTCTTT.

The chain has TRBV5-1 and TRBJ2-7, with 9 bases lining up with TRBD1. CDR3 size: 16 residues. Germline V gene lookup returns CDR1 SGHRS and CDR2 YFSETQ. V was pared by 4 bases and J by 0 bases, with 8 bases of the junction left unmatched. The CDR3 loop reads CASSGGTGRSSYEQYF. CDR3 nucleotide sequence: TGCGCCAGCAGCGGAGGGACAGGGCGTAGCTCCTACGAGCAGTACTTC.